The clone carrying this TCR beta chain has a handful of counts. Its antigen is as yet unknown. Trimming cost V 6 bases and J 4 bases, with 10 bases left between them. In germline, CDR1 is DFQATT, CDR2 SNEGSKA (reference sequence). The CDR3 has 11 amino acids. Each single cDNA molecule received a unique molecular identifier. A single record per CDR3 protein comes from TCRdb applying MiXCR to the 5' RACE reads. The sample contains 37,000 or so distinct CDR3 sequences, roughly 6% of which appear only once. The sample is drawn from a study of early T cells in non-severe SARS-CoV-2 infection. Study-wide results and caveats: Anti-spike CD8 responses were favored by VDJdb matching, which missed private and CD4 specificities.

Material: whole blood. The receptor was derived from an adult who was a healthcare worker with PCR-confirmed SARS-CoV-2 infection or an uninfected control (not recorded which). The V gene is TRBV20-1, the J gene TRBJ2-7; D is unresolved. The CDR3, as DNA: TGCAGTGCCACCTTTCCTTACGAGCAGTACTTC. It is translated as CSATFPYEQYF.